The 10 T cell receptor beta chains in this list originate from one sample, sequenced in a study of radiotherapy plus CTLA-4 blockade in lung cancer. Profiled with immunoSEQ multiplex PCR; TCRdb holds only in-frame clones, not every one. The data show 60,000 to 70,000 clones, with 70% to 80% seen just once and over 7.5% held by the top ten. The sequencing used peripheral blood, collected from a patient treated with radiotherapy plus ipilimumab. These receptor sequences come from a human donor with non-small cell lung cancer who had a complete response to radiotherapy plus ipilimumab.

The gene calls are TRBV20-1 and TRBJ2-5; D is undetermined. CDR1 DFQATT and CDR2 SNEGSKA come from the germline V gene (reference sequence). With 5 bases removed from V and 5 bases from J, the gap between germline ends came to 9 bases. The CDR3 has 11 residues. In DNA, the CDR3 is TGCAGTGCTTATTGGTCGGAGACCCAGTACTTC. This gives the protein CSAYWSETQYF.

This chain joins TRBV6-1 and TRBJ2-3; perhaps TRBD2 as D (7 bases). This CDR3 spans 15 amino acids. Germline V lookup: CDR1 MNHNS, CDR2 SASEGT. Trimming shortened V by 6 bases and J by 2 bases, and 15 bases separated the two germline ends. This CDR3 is CASSPRGGNTDTQYF. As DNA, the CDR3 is TGTGCCAGCAGCCCAAGGGGGGGAAACACAGATACGCAGTATTTT.

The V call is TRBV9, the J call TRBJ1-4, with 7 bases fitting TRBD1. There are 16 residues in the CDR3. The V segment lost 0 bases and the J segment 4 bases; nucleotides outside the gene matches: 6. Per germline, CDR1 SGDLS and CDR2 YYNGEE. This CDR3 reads CASSVAEGAYNEKLFF. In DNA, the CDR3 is TGTGCCAGCAGCGTAGCCGAGGGGGCTTATAATGAAAAACTGTTTTTT. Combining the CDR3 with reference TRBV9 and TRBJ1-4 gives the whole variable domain DSGVTQTPKHLITATGQRVTLRCSPRSGDLSVYWYQQSLDQGLQFLIQYYNGEERAKGNILERFSAQQFPDLHSELNLSSLELGDSALYFCASSVAEGAYNEKLFFGSGTQLSVL.

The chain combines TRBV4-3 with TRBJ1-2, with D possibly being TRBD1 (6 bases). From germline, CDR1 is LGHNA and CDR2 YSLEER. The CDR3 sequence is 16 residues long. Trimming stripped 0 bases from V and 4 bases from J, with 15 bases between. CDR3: CASSQDLRGFGYGYTF. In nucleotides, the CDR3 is TGCGCCAGCAGCCAAGACCTCAGGGGTTTCGGCTATGGCTACACCTTC.

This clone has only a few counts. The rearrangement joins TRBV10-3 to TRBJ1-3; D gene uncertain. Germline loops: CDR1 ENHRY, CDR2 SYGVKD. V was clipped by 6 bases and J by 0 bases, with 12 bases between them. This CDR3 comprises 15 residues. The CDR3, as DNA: TGTGCCATCAGCCCGACGGTTTTCTCTGGAAACACCATATATTTT. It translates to CAISPTVFSGNTIYF.

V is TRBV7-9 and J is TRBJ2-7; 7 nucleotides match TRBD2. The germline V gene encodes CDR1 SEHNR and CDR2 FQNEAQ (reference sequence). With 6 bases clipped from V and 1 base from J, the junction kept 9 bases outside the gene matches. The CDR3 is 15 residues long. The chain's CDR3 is CASSWERGSSYEQYF. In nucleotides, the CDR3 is TGTGCCAGCAGTTGGGAGCGGGGATCATCCTACGAGCAGTACTTC.

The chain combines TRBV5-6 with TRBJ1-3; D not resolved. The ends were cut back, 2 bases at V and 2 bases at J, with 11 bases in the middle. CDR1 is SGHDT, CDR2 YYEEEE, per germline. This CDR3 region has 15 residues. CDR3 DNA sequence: TGTGCCAGCAGCTTCCGAAGCCGGGCTGGAAACACCATATATTTT. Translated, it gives CASSFRSRAGNTIYF.

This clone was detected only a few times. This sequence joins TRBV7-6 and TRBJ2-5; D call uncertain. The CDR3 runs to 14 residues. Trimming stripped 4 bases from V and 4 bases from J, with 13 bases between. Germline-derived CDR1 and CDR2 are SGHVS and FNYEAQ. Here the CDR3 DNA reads TGTGCCAGCAGCTCCTCCCCACGAAGAGAGACCCAGTACTTC. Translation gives CASSSSPRRETQYF.

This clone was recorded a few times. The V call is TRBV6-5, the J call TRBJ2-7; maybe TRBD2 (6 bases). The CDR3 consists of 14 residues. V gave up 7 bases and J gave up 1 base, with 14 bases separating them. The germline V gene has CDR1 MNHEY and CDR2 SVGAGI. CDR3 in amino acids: CASTHRESSYEQYV. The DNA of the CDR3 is TGTGCCAGCACCCACCGGGAGTCGTCCTACGAGCAGTACGTC.

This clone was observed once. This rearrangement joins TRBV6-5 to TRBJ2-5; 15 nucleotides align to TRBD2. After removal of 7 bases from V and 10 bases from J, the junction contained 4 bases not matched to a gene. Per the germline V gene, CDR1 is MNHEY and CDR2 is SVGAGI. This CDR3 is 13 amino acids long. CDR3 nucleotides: TGTGCCAGCACCGGACTAGCGGGAGGGGACCAGTACTTC. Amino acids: CASTGLAGGDQYF.